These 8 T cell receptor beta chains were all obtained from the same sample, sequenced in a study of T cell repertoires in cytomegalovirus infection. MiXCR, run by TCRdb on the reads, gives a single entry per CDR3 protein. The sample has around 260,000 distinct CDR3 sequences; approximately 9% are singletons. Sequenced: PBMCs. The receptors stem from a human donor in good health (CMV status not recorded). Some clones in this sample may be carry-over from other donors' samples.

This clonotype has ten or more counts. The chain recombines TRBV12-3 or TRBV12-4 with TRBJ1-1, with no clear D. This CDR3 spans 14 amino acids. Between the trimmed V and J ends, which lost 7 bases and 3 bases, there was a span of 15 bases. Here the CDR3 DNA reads TGTGCCAGCACCCTCCGGAGTTGGGACACTGAAGCTTTCTTT. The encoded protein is CASTLRSWDTEAFF.

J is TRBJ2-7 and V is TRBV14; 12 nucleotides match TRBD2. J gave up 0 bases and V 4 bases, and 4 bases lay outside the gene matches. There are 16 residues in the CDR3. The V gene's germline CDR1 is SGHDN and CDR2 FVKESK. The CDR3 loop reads CASSRLAGDVSYEQYF. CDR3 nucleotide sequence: TGTGCCAGCAGCCGACTAGCGGGAGATGTCTCCTACGAGCAGTACTTC.

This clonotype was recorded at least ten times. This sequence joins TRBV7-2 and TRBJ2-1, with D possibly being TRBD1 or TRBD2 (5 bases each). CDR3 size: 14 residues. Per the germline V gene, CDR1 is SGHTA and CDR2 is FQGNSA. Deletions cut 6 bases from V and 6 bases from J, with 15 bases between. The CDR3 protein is CASRSGKRGNEQFF. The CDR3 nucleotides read TGTGCCAGCAGATCCGGGAAAAGGGGCAATGAGCAGTTCTTC.

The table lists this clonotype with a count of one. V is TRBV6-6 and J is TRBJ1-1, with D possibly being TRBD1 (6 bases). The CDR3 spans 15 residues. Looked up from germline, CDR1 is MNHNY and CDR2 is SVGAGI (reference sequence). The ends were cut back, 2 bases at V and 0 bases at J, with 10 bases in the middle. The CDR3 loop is CASSYGGALNTEAFF. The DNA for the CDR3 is TGTGCCAGCAGTTACGGGGGGGCTCTGAACACTGAAGCTTTCTTT.

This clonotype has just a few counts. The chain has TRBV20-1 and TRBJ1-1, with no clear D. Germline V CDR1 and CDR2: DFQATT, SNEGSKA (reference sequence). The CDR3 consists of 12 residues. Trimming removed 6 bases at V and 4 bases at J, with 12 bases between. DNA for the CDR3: TGCAGTGCCCCGGACCAAGGCACTGAAGCTTTCTTT. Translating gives CSAPDQGTEAFF.

In DNA form, the CDR3 reads TGCGCCAGCAGCTTAAACAGCGGTGGGAACACTGAAGCTTTCTTT. The encoded protein is CASSLNSGGNTEAFF. The chain links TRBV5-1 to TRBJ1-1; unclear D gene. Germline values: CDR1 SGHRS, CDR2 YFSETQ. V gave up 2 bases and J gave up 1 base, with 12 bases separating them. The CDR3 spans 15 residues.

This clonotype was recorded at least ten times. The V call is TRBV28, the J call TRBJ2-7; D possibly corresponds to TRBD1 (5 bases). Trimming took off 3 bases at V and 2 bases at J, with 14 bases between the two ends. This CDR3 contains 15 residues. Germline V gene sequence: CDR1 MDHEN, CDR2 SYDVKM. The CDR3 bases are TGTGCCAGCAGTTTTGGGGCAGGCTTTACCTACGAGCAGTACTTC. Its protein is CASSFGAGFTYEQYF. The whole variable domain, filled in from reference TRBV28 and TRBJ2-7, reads DVKVTQSSRYLVKRTGEKVFLECVQDMDHENMFWYRQDPGLGLRLIYFSYDVKMKEKGDIPEGYSVSREKKERFSLILESASTNQTSMYLCASSFGAGFTYEQYFGPGTRLTVT.

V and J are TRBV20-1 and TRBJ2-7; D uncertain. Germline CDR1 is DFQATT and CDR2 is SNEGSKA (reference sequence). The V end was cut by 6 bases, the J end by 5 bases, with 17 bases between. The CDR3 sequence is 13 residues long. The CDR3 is CSAVALRADEQYF. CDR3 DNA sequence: TGCAGTGCCGTAGCCCTACGGGCCGACGAGCAGTACTTC.